This T cell receptor (beta chain) was profiled in a study of naive and memory T cell subsets. Both TRBC1 and TRBC2 were covered by a beta constant-region primer of two equimolar oligonucleotides. The ligated cDNA underwent four PCR rounds using SP2 and nested alpha and beta constant-region primers. Each CDR3 protein gets one entry after TCRdb re-called the UMI-ligation and nested PCR reads with MiXCR. The sample has tens of thousands of distinct CDR3 sequences; approximately 10% are singletons. Four subsets defined by CD45RA and CD27 were sorted after CD3, CD4, CD8 and live/dead staining. This clonotype was seen many times. Germline values: CDR1 SEHNR, CDR2 FQNEAQ (reference sequence). This CDR3 spans 15 amino acids. J gave up 5 bases and V 4 bases, and 8 bases lay outside the gene matches.

Sequencing was done on a sample of naive CD8+ T cells from blood. The TCR was taken from a human donor in good health. The J gene is TRBJ2-7, the V gene TRBV7-9; TRBD1 matches 10 bases. For the CDR3, the DNA is TGTGCCAGCAGCTCTCCGGGACAGGGGCACGACGAGCAGTACTTC. Protein: CASSSPGQGHDEQYF.